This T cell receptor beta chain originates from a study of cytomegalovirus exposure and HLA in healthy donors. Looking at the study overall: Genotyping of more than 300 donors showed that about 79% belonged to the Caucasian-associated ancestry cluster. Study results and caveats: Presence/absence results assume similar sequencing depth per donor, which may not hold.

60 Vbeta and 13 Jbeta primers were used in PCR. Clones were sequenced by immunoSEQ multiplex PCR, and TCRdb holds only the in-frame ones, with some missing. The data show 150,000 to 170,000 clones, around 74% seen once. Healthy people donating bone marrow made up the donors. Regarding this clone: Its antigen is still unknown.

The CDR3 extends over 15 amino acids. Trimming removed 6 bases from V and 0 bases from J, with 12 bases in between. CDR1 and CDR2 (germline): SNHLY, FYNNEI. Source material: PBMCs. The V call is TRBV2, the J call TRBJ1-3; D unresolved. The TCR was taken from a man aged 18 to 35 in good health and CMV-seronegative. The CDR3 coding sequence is TGTGCCAGCAGCGAGGACTTAGGCTCTGGAAACACCATATATTTT. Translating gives CASSEDLGSGNTIYF.